The T cell receptor (beta chain) described here comes from a study of blood T cells in healthy people across ages. Next came a second PCR, run for about 7 to 11 cycles, which used a sample-barcoded 5' primer along with a J-beta primer mix. Via MiXCR, TCRdb re-called the 5' RACE reads, giving one row per CDR3 protein. The repertoire consists of hundreds of thousands of distinct CDR3 sequences, with approximately 29% occurring once and the leading ten covering 15%. This clonotype appeared many times. Sequenced input: blood. The origin of this receptor is a woman aged 80 or older in good health.

CDR3 DNA: TGTGCCAGCAGTCCCCGCGAAGCGGGGGCTACCAGCAATGAGCAGTTCTTC. It yields the protein CASSPREAGATSNEQFF. The chain has TRBV12-3 or TRBV12-4 and TRBJ2-1; 8 bases align to TRBD2. The CDR3 contains 17 residues. V was clipped by 5 bases and J by 6 bases; unmatched bases: 15.